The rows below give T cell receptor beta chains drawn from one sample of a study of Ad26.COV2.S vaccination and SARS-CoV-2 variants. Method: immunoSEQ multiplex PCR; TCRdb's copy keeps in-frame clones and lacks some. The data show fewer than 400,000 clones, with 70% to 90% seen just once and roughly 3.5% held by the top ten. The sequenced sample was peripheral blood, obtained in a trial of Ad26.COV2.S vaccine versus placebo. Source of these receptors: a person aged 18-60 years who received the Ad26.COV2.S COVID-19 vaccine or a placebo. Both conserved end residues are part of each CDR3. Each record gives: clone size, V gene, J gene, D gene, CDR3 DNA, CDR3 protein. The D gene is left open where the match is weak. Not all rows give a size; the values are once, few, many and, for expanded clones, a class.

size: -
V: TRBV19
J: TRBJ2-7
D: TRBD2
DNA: TGTGCCAGTAGTCCACTAGCGGGGGACTACGAGCAGTACTTC
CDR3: CASSPLAGDYEQYF

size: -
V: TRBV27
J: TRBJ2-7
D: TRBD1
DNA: TGTGCCAGCAGTTTCCCCGGGACAGGGTTTAACGAGCAGTACTTC
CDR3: CASSFPGTGFNEQYF

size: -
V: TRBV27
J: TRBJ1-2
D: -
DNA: TGTGCCACCTCTGGAAATAACTATGGCTACACCTTC
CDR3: CATSGNNYGYTF

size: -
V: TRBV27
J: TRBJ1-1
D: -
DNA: TGTGCCAGCAGTGGGCCTAATGGAGAAGCTTTCTTT
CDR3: CASSGPNGEAFF

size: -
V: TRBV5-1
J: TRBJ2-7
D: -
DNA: TGCGCCAGCAGCTTCAACCAAGGTTATTACGAGCAGTACTTC
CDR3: CASSFNQGYYEQYF

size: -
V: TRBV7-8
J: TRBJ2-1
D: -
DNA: TGTGCCAGCAGCTTAATGATGGCAAACCTCGACAATGAGCAGTTCTTC
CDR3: CASSLMMANLDNEQFF

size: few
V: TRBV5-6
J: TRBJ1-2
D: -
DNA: TGTGCCAGCAGCTTGGTCAGTCTAGGGAACTATGGCTACACCTTC
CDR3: CASSLVSLGNYGYTF

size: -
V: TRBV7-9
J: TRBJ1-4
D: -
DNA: TGTGCCAGCAGCTTATCGGGTTATGAAAAACTGTTTTTT
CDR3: CASSLSGYEKLFF

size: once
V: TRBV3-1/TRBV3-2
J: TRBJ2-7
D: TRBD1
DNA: TGTGCCAGCAGCCTAAGGAGGGACAGGGACTCGGGGGAGCAGTACTTC
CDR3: CASSLRRDRDSGEQYF

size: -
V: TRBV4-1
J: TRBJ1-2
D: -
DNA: TGCGCCAGCAGCCCGTCTGATCGGAATGGCTACACCTTC
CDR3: CASSPSDRNGYTF

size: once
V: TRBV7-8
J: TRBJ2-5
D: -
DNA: TGTGCCAGCAGCTTAGAAGCATGGGAGACCCAGTACTTC
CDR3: CASSLEAWETQYF

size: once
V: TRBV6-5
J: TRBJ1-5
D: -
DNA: TGTGCCAGCAGTCTCGGGGGAGGCCAGCCCCAGCATTTT
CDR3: CASSLGGGQPQHF

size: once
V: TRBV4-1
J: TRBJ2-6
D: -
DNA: TGCGCCAGCAGCCAAGCCGGGACTGGGGCCAACGTCCTGACTTTC
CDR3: CASSQAGTGANVLTF

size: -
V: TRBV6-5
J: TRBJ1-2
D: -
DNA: TGTGCCAGCACCCCCCGCGGCGGAGGCTCTGGCTACACCTTC
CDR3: CASTPRGGGSGYTF

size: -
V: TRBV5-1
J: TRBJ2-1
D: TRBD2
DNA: TGCGCCAGCAGCTACGTGGTATCTAGCGGAGGAAATGAGCAGTTCTTC
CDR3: CASSYVVSSGGNEQFF

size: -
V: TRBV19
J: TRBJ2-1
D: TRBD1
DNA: TGTGCCAGTAGTCTCCCAATGACCGGGACAGGGGTGATCAATGAGCAGTTCTTC
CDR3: CASSLPMTGTGVINEQFF

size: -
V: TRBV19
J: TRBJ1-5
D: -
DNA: TGTGCCAGTAGTCCACTGGACAGATCTAGCAATCAGCCCCAGCATTTT
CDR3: CASSPLDRSSNQPQHF

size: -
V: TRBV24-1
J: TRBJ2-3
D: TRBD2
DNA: TGTGCCACCAGTCTTGCGGGGGGTTTAGCAGATACGCAGTATTTT
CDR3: CATSLAGGLADTQYF

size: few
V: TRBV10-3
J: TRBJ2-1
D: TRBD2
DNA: TGTGCCATCAGTGTCGTAGCGGGGGGGCTTCCCTACAATGAGCAGTTCTTC
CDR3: CAISVVAGGLPYNEQFF

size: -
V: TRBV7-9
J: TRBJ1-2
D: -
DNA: TGTGCCAGCCAAATGGGCAGAGGGAACAACTATGGCTACACCTTC
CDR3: CASQMGRGNNYGYTF

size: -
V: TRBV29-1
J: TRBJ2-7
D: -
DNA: TGCAGCGTTGGGGGGTGGGGCGAGCAGTACTTC
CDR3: CSVGGWGEQYF

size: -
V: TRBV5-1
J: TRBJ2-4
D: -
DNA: TGCGCCAGCAGCTTGGCCCCGGGGGGCGTCAAAAACATTCAGTACTTC
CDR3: CASSLAPGGVKNIQYF

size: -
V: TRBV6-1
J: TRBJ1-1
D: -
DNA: TGTGCCAGCAGTGAGGGGCTCATGAACACTGAAGCTTTCTTT
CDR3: CASSEGLMNTEAFF

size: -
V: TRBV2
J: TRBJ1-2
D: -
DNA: TGTGCCAGCAGTGGTCGTGACATTACTATGGGCTACACCTTC
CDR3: CASSGRDITMGYTF

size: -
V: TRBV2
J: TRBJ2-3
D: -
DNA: TGTGCCAGCACCGCGTGGGGAGCGACAATTGCGGATACGCAGTATTTT
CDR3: CASTAWGATIADTQYF

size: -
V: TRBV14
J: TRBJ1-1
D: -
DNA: TGTGCCAGCAGCCAAGAAGGGGTCCCAGGGTTATACACTGAAGCTTTCTTT
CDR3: CASSQEGVPGLYTEAFF

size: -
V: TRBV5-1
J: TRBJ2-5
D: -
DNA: TGCGCCAGCAGCTTAGGCTGGTACCAAGAGACCCAGTACTTC
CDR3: CASSLGWYQETQYF

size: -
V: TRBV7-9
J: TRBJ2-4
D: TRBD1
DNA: TGTGCCAGCAGCTGGGGACAGAACATTCAGTACTTC
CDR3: CASSWGQNIQYF

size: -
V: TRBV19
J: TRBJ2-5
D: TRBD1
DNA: TGTGCCAGTAGTCCAGACCCCGACACGGGACAGGGAGTGGAGACCCAGTACTTC
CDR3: CASSPDPDTGQGVETQYF

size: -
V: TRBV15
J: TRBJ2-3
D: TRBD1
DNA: TGTGCCACTGGACAGGGGGCCGCAGATACGCAGTATTTT
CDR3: CATGQGAADTQYF

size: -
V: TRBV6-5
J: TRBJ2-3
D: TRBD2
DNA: TGTGCCAGCAGTCCTAGCGGGGGGGCGAGTGGTACGCAGTATTTT
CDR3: CASSPSGGASGTQYF

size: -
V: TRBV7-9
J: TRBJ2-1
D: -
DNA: TGTGCCAGCAGCCCCACTGGTTACAATGAGCAGTTCTTC
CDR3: CASSPTGYNEQFF

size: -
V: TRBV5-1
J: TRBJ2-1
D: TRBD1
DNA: TGCGCCAGCCGATTAGGGGACAGGGGCTCCTTCAATGAGCAGTTCTTC
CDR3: CASRLGDRGSFNEQFF

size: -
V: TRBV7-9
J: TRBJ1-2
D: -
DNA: TGTGCCAGCAGCTTAGCCGAGAACTATGGCTACACCTTC
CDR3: CASSLAENYGYTF

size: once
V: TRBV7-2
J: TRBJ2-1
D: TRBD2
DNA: TGTGCCAGTGGACTAGCGGGGAGGAATGAGCAGTTCTTC
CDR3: CASGLAGRNEQFF

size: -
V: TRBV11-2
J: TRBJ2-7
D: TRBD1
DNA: TGTGCCAGCAGCCCTATCCGGGACAGGGTTACCTCCTACGAGCAGTACTTC
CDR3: CASSPIRDRVTSYEQYF

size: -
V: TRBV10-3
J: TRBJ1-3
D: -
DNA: TGTGCCATCAGTCCTCTCGCTGGAATTGGAAACACCATATATTTT
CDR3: CAISPLAGIGNTIYF

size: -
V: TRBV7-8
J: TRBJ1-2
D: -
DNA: TGTGCCAGCAGCTTAGACAGGCTGGGTGGCTACACCTTC
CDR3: CASSLDRLGGYTF

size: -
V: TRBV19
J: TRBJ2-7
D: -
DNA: TGTGCCAGTAGGACGACTTCCAGCTCCTACGAGCAGTACTTC
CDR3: CASRTTSSSYEQYF

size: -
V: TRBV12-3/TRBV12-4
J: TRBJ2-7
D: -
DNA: TGTGCCAGCAGGACCAGGGGGGACTACGAGCAGTACTTC
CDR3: CASRTRGDYEQYF

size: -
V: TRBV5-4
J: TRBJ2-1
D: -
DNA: TGTGCCAGCAGCTCGGGGGATGAGCAGTTCTTC
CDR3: CASSSGDEQFF

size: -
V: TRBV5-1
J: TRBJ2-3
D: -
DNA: TGCGCCAGCAGCTTGGGGGAAGGGGCGCGCACAGATACGCAGTATTTT
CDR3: CASSLGEGARTDTQYF

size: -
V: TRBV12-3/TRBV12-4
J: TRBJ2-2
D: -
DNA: TGTGCCAGCAGTTTTCGGCCGGGGGAGCTGTTTTTT
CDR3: CASSFRPGELFF

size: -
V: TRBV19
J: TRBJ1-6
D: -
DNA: TGTGCCAGTAGTATATCGGGATCCTATAATTCACCCCTCCACTTT
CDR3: CASSISGSYNSPLHF

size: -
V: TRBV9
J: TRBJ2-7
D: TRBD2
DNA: TGTGCCAGCAGCGTAGGCCCAGCGGGGGCCCCAAGAAGCTACGAGCAGTACTTC
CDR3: CASSVGPAGAPRSYEQYF

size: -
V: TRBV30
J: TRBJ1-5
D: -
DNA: TGTGCCTGGATACAAGGGAGGATTCGAAGCAATCAGCCCCAGCATTTT
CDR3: CAWIQGRIRSNQPQHF

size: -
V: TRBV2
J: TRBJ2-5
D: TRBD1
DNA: TGTGCCAGCACCCTACAGGGGTCAGAGACCCAGTACTTC
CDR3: CASTLQGSETQYF

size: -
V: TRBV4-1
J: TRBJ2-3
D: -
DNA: TGCGCCAGCAGCCAAGCCGCCACAGATACGCAGTATTTT
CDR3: CASSQAATDTQYF

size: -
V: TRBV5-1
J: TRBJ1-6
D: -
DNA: TGCGCCAGCAGCTTGGTATCTGGAGCTAATTCACCCCTCCACTTT
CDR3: CASSLVSGANSPLHF

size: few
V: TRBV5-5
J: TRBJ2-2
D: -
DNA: TGTGCCAGCAGCTTCGGGGAGCTGTTTTTT
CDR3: CASSFGELFF

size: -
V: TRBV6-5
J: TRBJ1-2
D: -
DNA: TGTGCCAGCAGTTTCGACGGACAGAAGAGCGCCTACACCTTC
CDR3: CASSFDGQKSAYTF

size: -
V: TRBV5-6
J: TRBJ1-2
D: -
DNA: TGTGCCAGCAGCTTCCGGGACCCGGGGGACTATGGCTACACCTTC
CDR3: CASSFRDPGDYGYTF

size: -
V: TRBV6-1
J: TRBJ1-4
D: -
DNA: TGTGCCAGCAGTGAAGAGCCGAATCTTAATGAAAAACTGTTTTTT
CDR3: CASSEEPNLNEKLFF

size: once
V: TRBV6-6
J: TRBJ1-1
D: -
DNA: TGTGCCAGCTCGAACGAGGGGGAACGAGCTTTCTTT
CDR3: CASSNEGERAFF

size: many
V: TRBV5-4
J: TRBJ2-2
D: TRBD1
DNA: TGTGCCAGCAGCTCCGGGACAGGGCACGGGGAGCTGTTTTTT
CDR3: CASSSGTGHGELFF

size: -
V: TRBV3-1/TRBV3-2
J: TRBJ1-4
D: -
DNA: TGTGCCAGCAGCTCTTCGACAGGTGGGGCCGAAAAACTGTTTTTT
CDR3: CASSSSTGGAEKLFF

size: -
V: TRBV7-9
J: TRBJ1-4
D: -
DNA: TGTGCCAGCAGCCCCCGGGGGGGATCTAATGAAAAACTGTTTTTT
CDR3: CASSPRGGSNEKLFF

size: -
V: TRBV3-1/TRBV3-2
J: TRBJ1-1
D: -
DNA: TGTGCCAGCAGCCAAGAGAGAAGGGGACCTAGTGAAGCTTTCTTT
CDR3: CASSQERRGPSEAFF